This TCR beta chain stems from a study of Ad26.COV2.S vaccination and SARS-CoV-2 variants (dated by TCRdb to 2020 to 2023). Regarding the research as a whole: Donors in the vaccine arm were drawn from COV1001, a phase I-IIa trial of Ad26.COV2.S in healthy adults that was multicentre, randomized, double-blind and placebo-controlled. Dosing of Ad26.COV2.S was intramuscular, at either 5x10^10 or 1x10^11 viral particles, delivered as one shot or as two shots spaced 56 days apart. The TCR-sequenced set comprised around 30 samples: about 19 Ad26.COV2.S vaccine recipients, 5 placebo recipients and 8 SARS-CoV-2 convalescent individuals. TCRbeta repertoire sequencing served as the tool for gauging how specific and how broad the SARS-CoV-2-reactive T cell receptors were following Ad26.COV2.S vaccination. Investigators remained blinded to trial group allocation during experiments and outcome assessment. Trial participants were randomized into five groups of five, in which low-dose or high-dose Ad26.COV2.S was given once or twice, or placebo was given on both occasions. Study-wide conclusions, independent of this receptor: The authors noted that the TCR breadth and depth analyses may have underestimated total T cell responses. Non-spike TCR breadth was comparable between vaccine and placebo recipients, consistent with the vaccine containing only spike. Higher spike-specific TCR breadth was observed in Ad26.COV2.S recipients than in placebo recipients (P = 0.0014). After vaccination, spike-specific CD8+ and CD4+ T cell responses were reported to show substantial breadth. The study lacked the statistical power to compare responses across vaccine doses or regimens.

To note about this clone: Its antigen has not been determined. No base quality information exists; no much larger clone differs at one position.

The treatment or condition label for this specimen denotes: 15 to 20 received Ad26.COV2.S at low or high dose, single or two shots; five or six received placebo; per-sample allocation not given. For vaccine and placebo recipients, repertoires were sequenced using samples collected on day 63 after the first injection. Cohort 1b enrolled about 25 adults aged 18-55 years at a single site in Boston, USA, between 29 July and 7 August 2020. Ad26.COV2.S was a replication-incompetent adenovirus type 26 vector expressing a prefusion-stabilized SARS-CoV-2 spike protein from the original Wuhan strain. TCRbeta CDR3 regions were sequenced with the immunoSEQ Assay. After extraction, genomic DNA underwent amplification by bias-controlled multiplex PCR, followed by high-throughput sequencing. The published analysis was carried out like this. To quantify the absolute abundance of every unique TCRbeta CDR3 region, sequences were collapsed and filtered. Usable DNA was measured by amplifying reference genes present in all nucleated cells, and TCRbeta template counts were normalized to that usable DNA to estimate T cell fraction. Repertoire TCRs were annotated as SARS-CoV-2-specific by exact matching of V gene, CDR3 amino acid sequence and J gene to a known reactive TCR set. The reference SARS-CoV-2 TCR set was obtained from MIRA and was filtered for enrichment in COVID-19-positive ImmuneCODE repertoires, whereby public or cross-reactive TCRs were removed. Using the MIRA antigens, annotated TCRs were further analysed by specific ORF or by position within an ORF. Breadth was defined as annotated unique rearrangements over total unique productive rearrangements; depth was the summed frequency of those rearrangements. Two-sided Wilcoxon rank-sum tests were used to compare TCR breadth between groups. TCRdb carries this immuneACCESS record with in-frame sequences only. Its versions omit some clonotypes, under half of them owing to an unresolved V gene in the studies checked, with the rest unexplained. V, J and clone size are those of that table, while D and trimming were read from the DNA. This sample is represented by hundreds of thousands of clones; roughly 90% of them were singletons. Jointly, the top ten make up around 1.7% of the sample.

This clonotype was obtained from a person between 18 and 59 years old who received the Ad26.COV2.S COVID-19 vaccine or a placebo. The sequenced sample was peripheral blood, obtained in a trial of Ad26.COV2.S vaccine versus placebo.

The CDR3 protein is CASTTVVLGEQYF. Read as DNA, the sequence is TGTGCCAGCACCACGGTGGTTCTTGGCGAGCAGTACTTC. The V and J segments used are TRBV6-6 and TRBJ2-7, with the D gene uncertain. From the germline V gene (reference sequence), CDR1 is MNHNY and CDR2 is SVGAGI. From its cysteine to its phenylalanine, the CDR3 spans 13 amino acids. Kept here is only the CDR3 DNA, which spans 39 bases and is read in frame from base 1. The trim is 7 bases for V and 6 bases for J, with a gap of 16 bases between the germline ends.